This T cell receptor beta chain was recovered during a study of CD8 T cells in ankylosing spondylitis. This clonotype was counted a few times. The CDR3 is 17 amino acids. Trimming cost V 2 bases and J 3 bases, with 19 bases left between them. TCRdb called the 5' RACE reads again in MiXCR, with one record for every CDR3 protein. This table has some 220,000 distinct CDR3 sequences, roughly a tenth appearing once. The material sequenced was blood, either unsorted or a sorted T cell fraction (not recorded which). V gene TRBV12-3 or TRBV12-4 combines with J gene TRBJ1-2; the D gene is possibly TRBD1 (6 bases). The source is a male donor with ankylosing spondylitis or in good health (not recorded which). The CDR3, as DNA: TGTGCCAGCAGTTTAAGCCGGGAAGGGGGTTGGGACTATGGCTACACCTTC. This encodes CASSLSREGGWDYGYTF.